The next 31 T cell receptor beta chains were all read from a single sample in a study of blood T cell repertoires in COVID-19. Sequencing used immunoSEQ multiplex PCR; TCRdb keeps in-frame clones, though not all of them. The sample contains under 250,000 clones, 89% of which appear only once. Source material: PBMCs or T cells enriched from blood (not recorded which). Source of these receptors: a woman aged 25 to 39 with acute COVID-19.

Only one count was recorded for this clone. V is TRBV30 and J is TRBJ1-2; D is ambiguous. The CDR3 runs to 12 residues. CDR1 and CDR2 from the germline V gene are GTSNPN and SVGIG (reference sequence). The germline V and J ends were trimmed by 0 bases and 7 bases, with 9 bases remaining between them. The CDR3 coding sequence is TGTGCCTGGAGTGTAAGGAGGGCTGGCTACACCTTC. Amino acids: CAWSVRRAGYTF.

V is TRBV23-1 and J is TRBJ1-1; no reliable D call. TRBV23-1 is placed among ORFs of uncertain function. Between the trimmed V and J ends, which lost 7 bases and 0 bases, there was a span of 12 bases. The CDR3 contains 14 residues. Here the CDR3 reads CASNLGGVNTEAFF. As DNA, the CDR3 is TGCGCCAGCAACCTAGGCGGGGTGAACACTGAAGCTTTCTTT.

V is TRBV6-2 or TRBV6-3 and J is TRBJ2-7; possible D gene TRBD1, 6 bases. V lost 2 bases and J lost 1, with 9 bases in between. The CDR3 extends over 14 amino acids. The germline gives CDR1 MNHEY, CDR2 SVGEGT. In DNA, the CDR3 is TGTGCCAGCAGTTACCGGACAGAATCCTACGAGCAGTACTTC. Its protein is CASSYRTESYEQYF.

The V call is TRBV14, the J call TRBJ1-4, with D tentatively TRBD1 (5 bases). The CDR3 sequence is 16 residues long. The germline V gene has CDR1 SGHDN and CDR2 FVKESK. Trimming shortened V by 1 base and J by 1 base, and 10 bases separated the two germline ends. The CDR3 spells CASSQAGLGTNEKLFF. The DNA for the CDR3 is TGTGCCAGCAGCCAAGCAGGGTTGGGAACTAATGAAAAACTGTTTTTT. The variable domain in full, with the rest retrieved from reference TRBV14 and TRBJ1-4, is EAGVTQFPSHSVIEKGQTVTLRCDPISGHDNLYWYRRVMGKEIKFLLHFVKESKQDESGMPNNRFLAERTGGTYSTLKVQPAELEDSGVYFCASSQAGLGTNEKLFFGSGTQLSVL.

The chain joins TRBV29-1 to TRBJ2-5; 12 bases align to TRBD1. Germline V lookup: CDR1 SQVTM, CDR2 ANQGSEA. J gave up 5 bases and V 1 base, and 5 bases lay outside the gene matches. The CDR3 covers 15 residues. The CDR3, as DNA: TGCAGCGTTGAAGGGGACAGGGGGCGGCTTGAGACCCAGTACTTC. This codes for CSVEGDRGRLETQYF.

V gene TRBV28 combines with J gene TRBJ1-2; 10 nucleotides agree with TRBD1. In germline, CDR1 is MDHEN, CDR2 SYDVKM. The CDR3 is 16 residues long. V lost 6 bases and J lost 6; bases outside the gene matches: 13. The CDR3, as DNA: TGTGCCAGCAGCTACGCTTGGGGACAGGGGAAAGATGGCTACACCTTC. This translates into CASSYAWGQGKDGYTF.

The gene calls are TRBV19 and TRBJ2-1; 8 nucleotides align to TRBD1. Germline assignment: CDR1 LNHDA and CDR2 SQIVND (reference sequence). V lost 6 bases to trimming and J lost 8 bases; unmatched junction nucleotides: 3. The length of the CDR3 is 12 residues. In DNA form, the CDR3 reads TGTGCCAGTAGCGACAGGGGTTATGAGCAGTTCTTC. Amino acids: CASSDRGYEQFF.

The chain couples TRBV6-5 to TRBJ1-1; D ambiguous. V was trimmed by 0 bases and J by 1 base, leaving 9 bases between them. The CDR3 totals 15 residues. Germline V gives CDR1 MNHEY, CDR2 SVGAGI. The CDR3 DNA reads as TGTGCCAGCAGTTACTCGATCGGGGAGAACACTGAAGCTTTCTTT. Residues: CASSYSIGENTEAFF.

The V and J genes are TRBV9 and TRBJ1-1, with 9 positions matching TRBD1. The trim removed 3 bases at V and 9 bases at J, leaving 3 bases unmatched. Germline CDR1 is SGDLS and CDR2 is YYNGEE. This CDR3 contains 12 residues. CDR3 region: CASSGGQGKAFF. The CDR3 DNA sequence: TGTGCCAGCAGCGGTGGACAGGGGAAAGCTTTCTTT.

This chain connects TRBV6-5 to TRBJ1-1; D might be TRBD1 (6 bases). The germline V gene encodes CDR1 MNHEY and CDR2 SVGAGI. The CDR3 runs 11 residues. Trimming removed 10 bases at V and 11 bases at J, with 17 bases between. Here the CDR3 DNA reads TGTGCCATTTACCGGGACACCTACGCTTTCTTT. Its protein is CAIYRDTYAFF.

The rearrangement joins TRBV5-1 to TRBJ2-3; TRBD1 might be the D (6 bases). The CDR3 extends over 16 amino acids. Trimming stripped 4 bases from V and 5 bases from J, with 20 bases between. CDR1 and CDR2 from the germline V gene are SGHRS and YFSETQ. In DNA form, the CDR3 reads TGCGCCAGCAGCCTAGCCGGGACACCGACTGTAGATACGCAGTATTTT. Protein sequence: CASSLAGTPTVDTQYF.

A word on this clone: Other DNA sequences in the sample encode the same CDR3. The rearrangement links TRBV5-1 to TRBJ1-1; the match to TRBD1 covers 7 bases. The germline V gene has CDR1 SGHRS and CDR2 YFSETQ. Unmatched junction bases numbered 4, after V lost 0 bases and J lost 5 bases. The CDR3 consists of 14 residues. CDR3 amino acids: CASSLGAGGTEAFF. CDR3 nucleotides: TGCGCCAGCAGCTTGGGGGCAGGGGGGACTGAAGCTTTCTTT.

The V call is TRBV21-1, the J call TRBJ1-1; the D call of TRBD1 is as the table states it, not checked on the DNA. TRBV21-1 is given as a pseudogene. The CDR3 has 17 residues. CDR3 bases: TGTGCCAGCATCCACAGTCGGCAGGGGTTACTTAACACTGAAGCTTTCTTT. This codes for CASIHSRQGLLNTEAFF.

The chain has TRBV14 and TRBJ2-3; 8 bases fit TRBD2. Unmatched junction bases numbered 8, after V lost 4 bases and J lost 2 bases. The germline gives CDR1 SGHDN, CDR2 FVKESK. This CDR3 has 16 amino acids. The CDR3 loop is CASSLRTSFLTDTQYF. In DNA form, the CDR3 reads TGTGCCAGCAGCCTCAGGACTAGCTTTCTCACAGATACGCAGTATTTT.

The chain combines TRBV6-5 with TRBJ2-1; 9 bases agree with TRBD1. CDR1 MNHEY and CDR2 SVGAGI come from the germline V gene. The CDR3 contains 15 residues. Germline trimming cut 8 bases from V and 0 bases from J; bases unmatched to any gene: 5. The DNA of the CDR3 is TGTGCCAGCGCACAGGGGGCTGGCTCCTACAATGAGCAGTTCTTC. It yields the protein CASAQGAGSYNEQFF.

V usage is TRBV4-3 and J usage is TRBJ1-6, with 11 bases aligning to TRBD1. Germline CDR1 and CDR2: LGHNA and YSLEER. Germline trimming cut 2 bases from V and 8 bases from J; bases unmatched to any gene: 2. This CDR3 spans 15 amino acids. The CDR3 reads CASSQLGQGDSPLHF. The CDR3, as DNA: TGCGCCAGCAGCCAATTGGGACAGGGGGATTCACCCCTCCACTTT.

Points on this clone: Other DNA sequences in the same sample also yield this CDR3. This chain uses TRBV18 with TRBJ1-1; a weak D match, TRBD1 (6 bases). Germline assignment: CDR1 KGHSH and CDR2 LQKENI. Trimming pared 3 bases from V and 2 bases from J, leaving 10 bases between. The CDR3 contains 14 residues. CDR3: CASSPTGPNTEAFF. Here the CDR3 DNA reads TGTGCCAGCTCACCCACAGGGCCCAACACTGAAGCTTTCTTT.

This clone was detected only once. This rearrangement joins TRBV5-4 to TRBJ1-1, with D possibly TRBD1 on 6 matching bases. The CDR3 has 17 residues. Germline loops: CDR1 SGHNT, CDR2 YYREEE (reference sequence). Trimming cost V 0 bases and J 1 base, with 16 bases left between them. As DNA, the CDR3 is TGTGCCAGCAGCTTGGGTCTACAGGGACAAAGGAACACTGAAGCTTTCTTT. This sequence encodes CASSLGLQGQRNTEAFF.

The chain is built from TRBV19 and TRBJ1-5; 8 nucleotides match TRBD1. Germline CDR1 reads LNHDA; CDR2 reads SQIVND (reference sequence). This CDR3 spans 12 amino acids. V shed 6 bases and J 6 bases; nucleotides not matched to a gene: 1. CDR3 DNA sequence: TGTGCCAGTAGCAGGGGGCTTCAGCCCCAGCATTTT. Translating gives CASSRGLQPQHF.

The chain employs TRBV4-1 and TRBJ2-7, with 11 bases that match TRBD1. V lost 5 bases, J lost 4 bases, and 7 bases stayed unmatched. There are 15 residues in the CDR3. In germline, CDR1 is MGHRA, CDR2 YSYEKL. CDR3 in DNA: TGCGCCAGCAGCTCCCGGGACAGGGGGATATACGAGCAGTACTTC. Translation gives CASSSRDRGIYEQYF.

The chain links TRBV18 to TRBJ2-7; 7 bases line up with TRBD1. V gave up 4 bases and J gave up 3 bases; unmatched junction bases: 9. The V gene's germline CDR1 is KGHSH and CDR2 LQKENI. The CDR3 sequence is 15 residues long. CDR3 in DNA: TGTGCCAGCTCACTATCCGGGACAGAGGGCTACGAGCAGTACTTC. Protein sequence: CASSLSGTEGYEQYF.

The DNA of the CDR3 is TGTGCCAGCAGCAAAACAGGGAGGGGCATAGCATATCAGCCCCAGCATTTT. Encoded protein: CASSKTGRGIAYQPQHF. The chain is built from TRBV21-1 and TRBJ1-5. TRBV21-1 is a known pseudogene. This CDR3 is 17 amino acids long.

This chain uses TRBV30 with TRBJ1-5; D gene unclear. The CDR3 loop spans 14 amino acids. Trimming pared 2 bases from V and 0 bases from J, leaving 8 bases between. Germline assignment: CDR1 GTSNPN and CDR2 SVGIG (reference sequence). The CDR3 sequence is CAWSPGYSNQPQHF. DNA of the CDR3: TGTGCCTGGAGTCCAGGCTATAGCAATCAGCCCCAGCATTTT.

The chain couples TRBV6-5 to TRBJ2-7, with a tentative D call TRBD1 (5 bases). The V and J ends lost 4 bases and 6 bases respectively, with 13 bases between them. Germline assignment: CDR1 MNHEY and CDR2 SVGAGI. CDR3 length: 13 residues. The CDR3 protein is CASSWQGDGEQYF. DNA for the CDR3: TGTGCCAGCAGTTGGCAGGGCGATGGCGAGCAGTACTTC.

The V and J genes are TRBV19 and TRBJ1-1; D perhaps matches TRBD1 (6 bases). V lost 11 bases and J lost 0, with 13 bases in between. CDR3 length equals 13 residues. The germline gives CDR1 LNHDA, CDR2 SQIVND (reference sequence). The CDR3 is CAASWGLNTEAFF. CDR3 coding DNA: TGTGCCGCTAGCTGGGGGCTGAACACTGAAGCTTTCTTT.

This sequence joins TRBV5-1 and TRBJ2-3, with 10 bases identical to TRBD2. The V and J ends lost 4 bases and 0 bases, in that order; junction bases with no gene match: 8. Germline assignment: CDR1 SGHRS and CDR2 YFSETQ. The CDR3 contains 17 residues. In DNA form, the CDR3 reads TGCGCCAGCAGCCGGACTAGCGGTACCTCTAGCACAGATACGCAGTATTTT. It specifies CASSRTSGTSSTDTQYF.

V gene TRBV7-9 combines with J gene TRBJ2-1; 8 nucleotides align to TRBD1. The CDR3 is made up of 15 amino acids. Germline V gene data show CDR1 as SEHNR and CDR2 as FQNEAQ (reference sequence). Trimming took 3 bases from V and 3 from J; bases not matched to a gene: 4. DNA for the CDR3: TGTGCCAGCAGCTTTTACGACAGGGGCTACAATGAGCAGTTCTTC. As protein: CASSFYDRGYNEQFF.

This chain uses TRBV5-1 with TRBJ1-5, with no clear D. The germline gives CDR1 SGHRS, CDR2 YFSETQ. The CDR3 loop spans 13 amino acids. Between the trimmed V and J ends, which lost 2 bases and 5 bases, there was a span of 8 bases. The DNA of the CDR3 is TGCGCCAGCAGCTTCACAGTCGATCAGCCCCAGCATTTT. Protein product: CASSFTVDQPQHF.

This chain uses TRBV9 with TRBJ2-3; possible D gene TRBD2, 6 bases. V was pared by 0 bases and J by 2 bases, with 13 bases between. The CDR3 is 16 residues long. In germline, CDR1 is SGDLS, CDR2 YYNGEE. This CDR3 is CASSVGGRGPTDTQYF. Written as DNA, the CDR3 is TGTGCCAGCAGCGTAGGAGGGCGGGGCCCCACAGATACGCAGTATTTT.

J is TRBJ2-7 and V is TRBV3-1 (or the pseudogene TRBV3-2); maybe TRBD2 (6 bases). The CDR3 covers 13 residues. Germline assignment: CDR1 LGHDT and CDR2 YNNKEL (reference sequence). V lost 6 bases to trimming and J lost 6 bases, with 15 bases between them. The CDR3 DNA reads as TGTGCCAGCAGTCACTTAGGGGACTCCGAGCAGTACTTC. Amino acids: CASSHLGDSEQYF.

The V call is TRBV7-9, the J call TRBJ2-5; 8 positions agree with TRBD1. Germline CDR1 is SEHNR and CDR2 is FQNEAQ (reference sequence). The CDR3 runs to 17 residues. V shed 3 bases and J 4 bases; nucleotides not matched to a gene: 13. CDR3 sequence: CASSLRPGQGFRETQYF. Written as DNA, the CDR3 is TGTGCCAGCAGCTTGCGACCAGGACAGGGATTTAGAGAGACCCAGTACTTC.